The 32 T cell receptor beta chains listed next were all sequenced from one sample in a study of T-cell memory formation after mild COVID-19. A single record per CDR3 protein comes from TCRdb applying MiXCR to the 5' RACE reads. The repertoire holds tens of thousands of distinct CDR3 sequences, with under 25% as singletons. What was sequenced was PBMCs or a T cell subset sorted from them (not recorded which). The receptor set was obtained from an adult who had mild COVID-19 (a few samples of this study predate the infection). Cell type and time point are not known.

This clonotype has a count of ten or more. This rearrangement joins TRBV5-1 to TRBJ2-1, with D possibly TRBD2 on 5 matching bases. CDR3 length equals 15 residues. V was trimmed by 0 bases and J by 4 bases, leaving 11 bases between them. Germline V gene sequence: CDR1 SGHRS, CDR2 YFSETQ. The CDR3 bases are TGCGCCAGCAGCTTGGGAGGACTCGGGTACAATGAGCAGTTCTTC. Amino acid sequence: CASSLGGLGYNEQFF.

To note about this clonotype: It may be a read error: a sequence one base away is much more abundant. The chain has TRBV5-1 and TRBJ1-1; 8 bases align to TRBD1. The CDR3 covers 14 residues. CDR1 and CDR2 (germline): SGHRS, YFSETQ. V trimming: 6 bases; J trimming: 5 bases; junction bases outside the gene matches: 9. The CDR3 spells CASIFYRGSTEAFF. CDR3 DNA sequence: TGCGCCAGCATCTTCTACAGGGGGAGTACTGAAGCTTTCTTT.

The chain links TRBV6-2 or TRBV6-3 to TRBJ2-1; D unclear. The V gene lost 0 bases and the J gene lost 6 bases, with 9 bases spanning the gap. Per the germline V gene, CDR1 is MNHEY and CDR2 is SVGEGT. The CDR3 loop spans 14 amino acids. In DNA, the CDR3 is TGTGCCAGCAGTTACTCGGGATCAGGCAATGAGCAGTTCTTC. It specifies CASSYSGSGNEQFF.

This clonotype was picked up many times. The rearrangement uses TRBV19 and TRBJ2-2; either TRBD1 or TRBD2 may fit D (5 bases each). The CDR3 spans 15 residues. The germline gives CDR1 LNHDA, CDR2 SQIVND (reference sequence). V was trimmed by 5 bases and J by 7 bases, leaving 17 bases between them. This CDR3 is CASSVPGRGGGELFF. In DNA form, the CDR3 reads TGTGCCAGTAGTGTACCGGGACGCGGAGGCGGGGAGCTGTTTTTT.

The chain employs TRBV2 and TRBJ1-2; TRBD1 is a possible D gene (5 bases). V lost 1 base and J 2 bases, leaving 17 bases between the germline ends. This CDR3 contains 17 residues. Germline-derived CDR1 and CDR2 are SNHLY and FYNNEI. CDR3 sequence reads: CASSEVGPQVGNYGYTF. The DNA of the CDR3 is TGTGCCAGCAGTGAAGTTGGGCCACAGGTGGGGAACTATGGCTACACCTTC.

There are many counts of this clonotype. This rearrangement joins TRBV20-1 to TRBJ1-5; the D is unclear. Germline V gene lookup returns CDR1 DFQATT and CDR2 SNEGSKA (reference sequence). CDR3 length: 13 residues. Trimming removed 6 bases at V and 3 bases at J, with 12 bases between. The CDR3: CSAVGSANQPQHF. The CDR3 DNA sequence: TGCAGTGCGGTCGGGTCAGCCAATCAGCCCCAGCATTTT.

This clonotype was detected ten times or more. The CDR3 is CAISSRETQYF. CDR3 nucleotides: TGTGCCATCAGTTCTCGGGAGACCCAGTACTTC. This chain joins TRBV10-3 and TRBJ2-5; D not certain. The V gene's germline CDR1 is ENHRY and CDR2 SYGVKD. This CDR3 has 11 residues. V lost 5 bases, J lost 5 bases, and 6 bases lay in between.

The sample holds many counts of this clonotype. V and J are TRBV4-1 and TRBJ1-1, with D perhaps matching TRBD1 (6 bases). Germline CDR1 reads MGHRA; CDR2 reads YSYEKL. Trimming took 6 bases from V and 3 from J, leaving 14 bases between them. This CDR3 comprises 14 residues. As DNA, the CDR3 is TGCGCCAGCAGTTTCGACAGGTTCTACACTGAAGCTTTCTTT. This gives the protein CASSFDRFYTEAFF.

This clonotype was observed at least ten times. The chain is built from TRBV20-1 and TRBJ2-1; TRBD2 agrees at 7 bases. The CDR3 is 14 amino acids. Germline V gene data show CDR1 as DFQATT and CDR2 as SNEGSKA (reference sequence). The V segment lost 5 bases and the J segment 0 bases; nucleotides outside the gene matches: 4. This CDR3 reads CSAVSGISYNEQFF. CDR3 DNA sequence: TGCAGTGCTGTGAGCGGGATCTCCTACAATGAGCAGTTCTTC.

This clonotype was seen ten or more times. CDR3 loop: CATSRDVGVSYNEQFF. The CDR3 nucleotides read TGTGCCACCAGCAGGGACGTGGGAGTCTCCTACAATGAGCAGTTCTTC. The chain couples TRBV15 to TRBJ2-1; a weak D match, TRBD2 (5 bases). Trimming stripped 3 bases from V and 0 bases from J, with 12 bases between. The CDR3 contains 16 residues. Germline V gives CDR1 LNHNV, CDR2 YYDKDF (reference sequence).

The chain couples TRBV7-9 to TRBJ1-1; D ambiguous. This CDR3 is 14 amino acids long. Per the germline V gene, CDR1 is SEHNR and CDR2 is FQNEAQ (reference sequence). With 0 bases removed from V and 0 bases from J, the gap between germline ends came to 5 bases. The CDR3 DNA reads TGTGCCAGCAGCTTAGCCGTCATGAACACTGAAGCTTTCTTT. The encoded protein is CASSLAVMNTEAFF.

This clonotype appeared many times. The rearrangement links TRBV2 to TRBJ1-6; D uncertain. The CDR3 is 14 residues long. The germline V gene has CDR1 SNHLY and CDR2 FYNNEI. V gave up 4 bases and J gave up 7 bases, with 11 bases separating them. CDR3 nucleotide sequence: TGTGCCAGCAGTGTCGAGTCCAGGAATTCACCCCTCCACTTT. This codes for CASSVESRNSPLHF.

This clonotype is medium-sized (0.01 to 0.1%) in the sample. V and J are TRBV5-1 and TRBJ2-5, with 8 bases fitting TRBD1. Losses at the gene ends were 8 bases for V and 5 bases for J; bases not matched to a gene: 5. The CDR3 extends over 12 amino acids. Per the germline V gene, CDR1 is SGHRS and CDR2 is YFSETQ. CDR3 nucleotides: TGCGCCAGTCGACAGGGGATGGAGACCCAGTACTTC. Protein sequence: CASRQGMETQYF.

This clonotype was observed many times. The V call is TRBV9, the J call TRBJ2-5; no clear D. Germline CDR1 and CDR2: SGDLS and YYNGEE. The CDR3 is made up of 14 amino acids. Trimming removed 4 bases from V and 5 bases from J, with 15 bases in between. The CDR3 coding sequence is TGTGCCAGCAGCCCATCATTTTTAGACGAGACCCAGTACTTC. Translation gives CASSPSFLDETQYF. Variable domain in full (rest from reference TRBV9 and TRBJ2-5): DSGVTQTPKHLITATGQRVTLRCSPRSGDLSVYWYQQSLDQGLQFLIQYYNGEERAKGNILERFSAQQFPDLHSELNLSSLELGDSALYFCASSPSFLDETQYFGPGTRLLVL.

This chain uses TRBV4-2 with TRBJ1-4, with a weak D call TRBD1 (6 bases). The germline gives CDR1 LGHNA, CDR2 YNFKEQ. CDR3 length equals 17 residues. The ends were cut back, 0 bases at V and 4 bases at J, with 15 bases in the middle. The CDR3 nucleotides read TGTGCCAGCAGCCAAGAATCCCAGGGGCCCATTAATGAAAAACTGTTTTTT. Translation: CASSQESQGPINEKLFF.

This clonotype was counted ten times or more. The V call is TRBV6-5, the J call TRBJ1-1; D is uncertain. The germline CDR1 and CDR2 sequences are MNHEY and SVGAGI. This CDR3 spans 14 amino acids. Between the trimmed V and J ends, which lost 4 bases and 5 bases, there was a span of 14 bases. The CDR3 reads CASSSSRTVTEAFF. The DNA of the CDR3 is TGTGCCAGCAGTTCCTCCCGGACTGTAACTGAAGCTTTCTTT.

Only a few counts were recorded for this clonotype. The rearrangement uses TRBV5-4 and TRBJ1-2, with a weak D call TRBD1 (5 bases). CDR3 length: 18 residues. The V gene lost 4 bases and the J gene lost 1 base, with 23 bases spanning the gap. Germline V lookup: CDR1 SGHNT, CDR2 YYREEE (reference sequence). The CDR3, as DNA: TGTGCCAGCAGCGCCAAAGGTCCCAGCGGGGCTCTTAACTATGGCTACACCTTC. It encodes CASSAKGPSGALNYGYTF. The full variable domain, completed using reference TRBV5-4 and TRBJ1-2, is ETGVTQSPTHLIKTRGQQVTLRCSSQSGHNTVSWYQQALGQGPQFIFQYYREEENGRGNFPPRFSGLQFPNYSSELNVNALELDDSALYLCASSAKGPSGALNYGYTFGSGTRLTVV.

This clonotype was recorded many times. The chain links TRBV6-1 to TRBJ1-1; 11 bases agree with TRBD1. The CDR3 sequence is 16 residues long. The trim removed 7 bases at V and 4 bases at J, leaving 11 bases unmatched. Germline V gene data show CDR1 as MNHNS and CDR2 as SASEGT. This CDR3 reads CASIRWTGGAATEAFF. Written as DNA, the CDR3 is TGTGCCAGCATCCGATGGACAGGGGGCGCGGCCACTGAAGCTTTCTTT.

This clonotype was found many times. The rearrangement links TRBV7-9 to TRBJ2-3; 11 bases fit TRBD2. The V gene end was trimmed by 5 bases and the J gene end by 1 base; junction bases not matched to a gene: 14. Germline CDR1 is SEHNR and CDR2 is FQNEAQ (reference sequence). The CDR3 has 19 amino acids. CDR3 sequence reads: CASSPVLTSGEVGTDTQYF. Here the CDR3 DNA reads TGTGCCAGCAGCCCAGTCCTGACTAGCGGGGAGGTTGGCACAGATACGCAGTATTTT.

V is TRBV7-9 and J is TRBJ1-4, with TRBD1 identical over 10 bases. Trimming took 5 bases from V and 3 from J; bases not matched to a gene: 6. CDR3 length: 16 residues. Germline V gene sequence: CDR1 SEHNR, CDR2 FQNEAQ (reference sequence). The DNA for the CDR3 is TGTGCCAGCAGCCCCGGACAGGGGGGACCTAATGAAAAACTGTTTTTT. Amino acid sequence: CASSPGQGGPNEKLFF. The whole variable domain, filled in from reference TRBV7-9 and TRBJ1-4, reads DTGVSQNPRHKITKRGQNVTFRCDPISEHNRLYWYRQTLGQGPEFLTYFQNEAQLEKSRLLSDRFSAERPKGSFSTLEIQRTEQGDSAMYLCASSPGQGGPNEKLFFGSGTQLSVL.

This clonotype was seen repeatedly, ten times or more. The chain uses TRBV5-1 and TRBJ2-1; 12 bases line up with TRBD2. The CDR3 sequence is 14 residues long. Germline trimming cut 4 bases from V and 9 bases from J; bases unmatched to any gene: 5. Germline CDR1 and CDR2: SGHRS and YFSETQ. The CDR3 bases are TGCGCCAGCAGCCCCAGGACTAGCGGGGCTGAGCAGTTCTTC. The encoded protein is CASSPRTSGAEQFF. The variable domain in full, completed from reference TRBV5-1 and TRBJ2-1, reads KAGVTQTPRYLIKTRGQQVTLSCSPISGHRSVSWYQQTPGQGLQFLFEYFSETQRNKGNFPGRFSGRQFSNSRSEMNVSTLELGDSALYLCASSPRTSGAEQFFGPGTRLTVL.

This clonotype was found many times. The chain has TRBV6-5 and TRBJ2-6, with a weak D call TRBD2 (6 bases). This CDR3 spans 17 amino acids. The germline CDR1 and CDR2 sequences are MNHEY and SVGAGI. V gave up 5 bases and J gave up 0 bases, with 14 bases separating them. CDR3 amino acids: CASSKSTGVSGANVLTF. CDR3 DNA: TGTGCCAGCAGTAAATCAACGGGGGTCTCTGGGGCCAACGTCCTGACTTTC.

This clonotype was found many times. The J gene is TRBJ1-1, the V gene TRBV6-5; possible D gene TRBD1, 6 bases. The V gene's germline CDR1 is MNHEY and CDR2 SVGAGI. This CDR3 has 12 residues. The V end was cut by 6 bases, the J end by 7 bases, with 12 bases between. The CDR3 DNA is TGTGCCAGCAGCAAAAACAGGGATGAAGCTTTCTTT. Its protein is CASSKNRDEAFF.

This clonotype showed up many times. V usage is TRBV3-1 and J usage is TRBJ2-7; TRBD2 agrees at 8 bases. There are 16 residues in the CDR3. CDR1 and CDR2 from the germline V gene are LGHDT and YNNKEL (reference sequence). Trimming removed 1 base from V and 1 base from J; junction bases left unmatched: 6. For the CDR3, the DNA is TGTGCCAGCAGCCAAGCCGGCACTAGCGGTTCCTACGAGCAGTACTTC. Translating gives CASSQAGTSGSYEQYF.

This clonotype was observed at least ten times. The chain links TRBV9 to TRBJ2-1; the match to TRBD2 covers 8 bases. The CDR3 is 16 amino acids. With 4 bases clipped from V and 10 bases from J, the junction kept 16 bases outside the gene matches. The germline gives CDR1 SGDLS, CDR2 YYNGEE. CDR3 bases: TGTGCCAGCAGCCCCCAAGAGCCGGGACTAGTCGGGGAGCAGTTCTTC. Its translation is CASSPQEPGLVGEQFF.

DNA for the CDR3: TGTGCCAGCAGCTTAGCGGGGAACAATGAGCAGTTCTTC. Protein product: CASSLAGNNEQFF. This chain links TRBV7-6 with TRBJ2-1; no clear D. V was clipped by 0 bases and J by 5 bases, with 5 bases between them. The CDR3 runs to 13 residues. Germline CDR1 is SGHVS and CDR2 is FNYEAQ. Complete variable domain (other parts from reference TRBV7-6 and TRBJ2-1): GAGVSQSPRYKVTKRGQDVALRCDPISGHVSLYWYRQALGQGPEFLTYFNYEAQQDKSGLPNDRFSAERPEGSISTLTIQRTEQRDSAMYRCASSLAGNNEQFFGPGTRLTVL.

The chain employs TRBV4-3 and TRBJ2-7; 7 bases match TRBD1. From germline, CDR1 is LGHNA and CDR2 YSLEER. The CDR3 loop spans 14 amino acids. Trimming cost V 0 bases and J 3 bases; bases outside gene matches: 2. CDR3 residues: CASSQDAGGYEQYF. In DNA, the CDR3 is TGCGCCAGCAGCCAAGATGCAGGGGGCTACGAGCAGTACTTC.

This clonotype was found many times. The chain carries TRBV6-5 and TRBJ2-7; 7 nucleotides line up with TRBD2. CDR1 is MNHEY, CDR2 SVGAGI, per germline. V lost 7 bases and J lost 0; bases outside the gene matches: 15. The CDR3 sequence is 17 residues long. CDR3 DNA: TGTGCCAGCACTCGACTAGCCCGGCCCCCAAGCTCCTACGAGCAGTACTTC. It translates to CASTRLARPPSSYEQYF.

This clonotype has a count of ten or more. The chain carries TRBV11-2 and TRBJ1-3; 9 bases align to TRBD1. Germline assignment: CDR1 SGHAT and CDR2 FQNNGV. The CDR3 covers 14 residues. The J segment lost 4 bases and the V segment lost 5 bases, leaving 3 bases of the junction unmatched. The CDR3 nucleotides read TGTGCCAGCAGCCGGACAGGGGCCGGAAACACCATATATTTT. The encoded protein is CASSRTGAGNTIYF.

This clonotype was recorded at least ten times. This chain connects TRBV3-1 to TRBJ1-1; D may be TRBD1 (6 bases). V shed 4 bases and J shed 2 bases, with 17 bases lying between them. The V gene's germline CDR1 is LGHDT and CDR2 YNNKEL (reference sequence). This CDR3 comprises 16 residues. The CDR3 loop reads CASSRSMAGVNTEAFF. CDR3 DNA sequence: TGTGCCAGCAGCCGGTCAATGGCAGGGGTTAACACTGAAGCTTTCTTT.

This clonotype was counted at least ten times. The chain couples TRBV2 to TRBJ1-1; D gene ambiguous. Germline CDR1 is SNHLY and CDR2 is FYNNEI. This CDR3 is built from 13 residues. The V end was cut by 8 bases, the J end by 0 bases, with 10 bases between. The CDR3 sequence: CASEQSMNTEAFF. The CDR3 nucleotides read TGTGCCAGCGAACAGAGTATGAACACTGAAGCTTTCTTT. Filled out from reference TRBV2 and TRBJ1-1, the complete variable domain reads EPEVTQTPSHQVTQMGQEVILRCVPISNHLYFYWYRQILGQKVEFLVSFYNNEISEKSEIFDDQFSVERPDGSNFTLKIRSTKLEDSAMYFCASEQSMNTEAFFGQGTRLTVV.

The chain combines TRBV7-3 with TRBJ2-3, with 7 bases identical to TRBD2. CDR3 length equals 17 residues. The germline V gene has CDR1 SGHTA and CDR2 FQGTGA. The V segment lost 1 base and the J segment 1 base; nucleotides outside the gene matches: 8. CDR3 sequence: CASSLMPPGGGTDTQYF. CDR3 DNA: TGTGCCAGCAGCTTAATGCCCCCGGGGGGTGGCACAGATACGCAGTATTTT.